The 22 T cell receptor beta chains reported below all come from one sample, sequenced in a study of T cells in Graves' hyperthyroidism and ophthalmopathy. The source material, RNA transcripts, was used to amplify TCR beta CDR3 regions. When the TCR CDR3 underwent first-round RT-PCR, the HTBI primer set was used. TCRdb analysed the multiplex PCR reads with MiXCR anew, one entry per CDR3 protein. The sample contains hundreds of thousands of distinct CDR3 sequences, approximately 23% of which appear only once. What was sequenced was blood. The source of these receptors is a woman between 40 and 50 years old with Graves' ophthalmopathy.

This clonotype showed up many times. V usage is TRBV28 and J usage is TRBJ2-5; perhaps TRBD2 as D (6 bases). V lost 5 bases, J lost 6 bases, and 16 bases lay in between. CDR1 MDHEN and CDR2 SYDVKM come from the germline V gene. The CDR3 sequence is 14 residues long. The chain's CDR3 is CASSSGPRLQTQYF. The DNA of the CDR3 is TGTGCCAGCAGTAGCGGGCCCCGGCTCCAGACCCAGTACTTC.

The rearrangement links TRBV11-3 to TRBJ1-1; D not resolved. The CDR3 runs 11 residues. CDR1 and CDR2 from the germline V gene are SGHNT and YENEEA. Trimming removed 5 bases from V and 8 bases from J, with 9 bases in between. This chain's CDR3 is CASSQTREAFF. The DNA for the CDR3 is TGTGCCAGCAGCCAAACTCGGGAAGCTTTCTTT. Complete variable domain (other parts from reference TRBV11-3 and TRBJ1-1): EAGVVQSPRYKIIEKKQPVAFWCNPISGHNTLYWYLQNLGQGPELLIRYENEEAVDDSQLPKDRFSAERLKGVDSTLKIQPAELGDSAVYLCASSQTREAFFGQGTRLTVV.

Many counts were recorded for this clonotype. The chain links TRBV5-1 to TRBJ2-2; TRBD2 aligns across 8 bases. J gave up 0 bases and V 1 base, and 5 bases lay outside the gene matches. Germline CDR1 SGHRS, CDR2 YFSETQ. The CDR3 has 17 amino acids. CDR3 in DNA: TGCGCCAGCAGCTTGTTCCTAGCGGGTACGAACACCGGGGAGCTGTTTTTT. This encodes CASSLFLAGTNTGELFF.

In this sample, this clonotype turned up many times. The CDR3 region is CASSLGPGVAYEQYF. CDR3 nucleotides: TGTGCCAGCAGTTTAGGCCCGGGAGTGGCCTACGAGCAGTACTTC. The chain combines TRBV28 with TRBJ2-7, with a weak D call TRBD2 (6 bases). This CDR3 is 15 amino acids long. V lost 2 bases and J lost 2, with 13 bases in between. Germline V gene data show CDR1 as MDHEN and CDR2 as SYDVKM. Combining the CDR3 with reference TRBV28 and TRBJ2-7 gives the whole variable domain DVKVTQSSRYLVKRTGEKVFLECVQDMDHENMFWYRQDPGLGLRLIYFSYDVKMKEKGDIPEGYSVSREKKERFSLILESASTNQTSMYLCASSLGPGVAYEQYFGPGTRLTVT.

This clonotype came up a few times. The CDR3 DNA is TGCGCCAGCAGCCAAGGGCAGGGGTCGCAGTTGGGGGGCTCTGAAGCTTTCTTT. It is translated as CASSQGQGSQLGGSEAFF. This chain connects TRBV4-1 to TRBJ1-1; D may be TRBD1 (6 bases). V gave up 1 base and J gave up 6 bases, with 24 bases separating them. The CDR3 has 18 amino acids. CDR1 is MGHRA and CDR2 is YSYEKL in the germline V gene.

This clonotype has at least ten counts. The chain uses TRBV6-1 and TRBJ2-5, with D possibly TRBD1 on 5 matching bases. CDR1 is MNHNS, CDR2 SASEGT, per germline. V lost 6 bases, J lost 5 bases, and 19 bases lay in between. The CDR3 length is 15 residues. The CDR3 coding sequence is TGTGCCAGCAGGCCTCCAGGGATTCGTTATGAGACCCAGTACTTC. It is translated as CASRPPGIRYETQYF.

J is TRBJ1-1 and V is TRBV12-3 or TRBV12-4, with D perhaps TRBD1 (5 bases). The V and J ends lost 5 bases and 5 bases respectively, with 9 bases between them. The CDR3 is 12 amino acids. DNA for the CDR3: TGTGCCAGCAGTAAGAGGGGAACTGAAGCTTTCTTT. The encoded protein is CASSKRGTEAFF.

This clonotype was seen many times. This chain links TRBV6-2 or TRBV6-3 with TRBJ1-2, with D possibly being TRBD1 (5 bases). V dropped 6 bases and J dropped 4 bases, with 15 bases sitting between them. The germline V gene has CDR1 MNHEY and CDR2 SVGEGT. The CDR3 runs 14 residues. CDR3 coding DNA: TGTGCCAGCAGAAACCCCACAGGTCTCTATGGCTACACCTTC. Protein sequence: CASRNPTGLYGYTF.

CDR3 protein: CASSSIIGTSDRGGELFF. The CDR3 nucleotides are TGTGCCAGCAGTTCAATTATTGGGACTAGCGATCGCGGCGGGGAGCTGTTTTTT. The chain recombines TRBV28 with TRBJ2-2, with TRBD2 matching 10 bases. With 4 bases clipped from V and 7 bases from J, the junction kept 15 bases outside the gene matches. The germline V gene has CDR1 MDHEN and CDR2 SYDVKM. The CDR3 covers 18 residues.

This clonotype was detected many times. The chain carries TRBV20-1 and TRBJ1-3; D uncertain. Germline values: CDR1 DFQATT, CDR2 SNEGSKA (reference sequence). The CDR3 consists of 15 residues. Trimming pared 6 bases from V and 0 bases from J, leaving 15 bases between. In DNA, the CDR3 is TGCAGTGCCACCCGGGCGGTGAGCTCTGGAAACACCATATATTTT. It codes for CSATRAVSSGNTIYF.

At least ten counts were recorded for this clonotype. Possible read error: a much larger clone is one base away. The chain recombines TRBV12-3 or TRBV12-4 with TRBJ2-7, with a tentative D call TRBD2 (6 bases). This CDR3 comprises 15 residues. The CDR3 spells CASSLADTQDYVQYF. CDR3 nucleotides: TGTGCCAGCAGTTTAGCGGACACCCAGGACTACGTGCAGTACTTC.

This clonotype was seen ten or more times. In DNA, the CDR3 is TGTGCCAGCAGCCCCAGGGTCGGGCCCCTCCACTTT. This translates into CASSPRVGPLHF. The chain combines TRBV7-8 with TRBJ1-6; TRBD1 is a possible D gene (5 bases). From germline, CDR1 is SGHVS and CDR2 FQNEAQ. The CDR3 consists of 12 residues. The V and J ends lost 5 bases and 13 bases respectively, with 12 bases between them.

This clonotype was recorded at least ten times. This chain connects TRBV4-2 to TRBJ2-7; 7 bases agree with TRBD2. Germline V gives CDR1 LGHNA, CDR2 YNFKEQ. Trimming took 4 bases from V and 5 from J; bases not matched to a gene: 5. The CDR3 runs to 13 residues. CDR3 residues: CASSLGGPDEQYF. The CDR3 DNA reads as TGTGCCAGCAGCCTGGGAGGGCCTGACGAGCAGTACTTC.

In this sample, this clonotype turned up many times. The chain links TRBV9 to TRBJ2-7; 7 nucleotides match TRBD2. The germline CDR1 and CDR2 sequences are SGDLS and YYNGEE. The CDR3 consists of 15 residues. Trimming took 2 bases from V and 3 from J; bases not matched to a gene: 8. The CDR3 reads CASSVGFGGSYEQYF. The CDR3 nucleotides read TGTGCCAGCAGCGTTGGGTTCGGCGGGAGCTACGAGCAGTACTTC.

This clonotype was seen ten or more times. The chain carries TRBV6-2 or TRBV6-3 and TRBJ2-2; TRBD2 agrees at 8 bases. Germline-derived CDR1 and CDR2 are MNHEY and SVGEGT. Losses at the gene ends were 7 bases for V and 4 bases for J; bases not matched to a gene: 11. The CDR3 has 16 residues. The CDR3 region is CASKVYSGEFTGELFF. CDR3 DNA sequence: TGTGCCAGCAAGGTCTATAGCGGGGAATTCACCGGGGAGCTGTTTTTT.

This clonotype was seen many times. V gene TRBV11-2 combines with J gene TRBJ1-1; D uncertain. V gave up 5 bases and J gave up 2 bases, with 15 bases separating them. The germline gives CDR1 SGHAT, CDR2 FQNNGV. The CDR3 runs to 15 residues. In DNA form, the CDR3 reads TGTGCCAGCAGCCTCCATGGAAGCTCTAACACTGAAGCTTTCTTT. Translated: CASSLHGSSNTEAFF.

This clonotype occurred many times. CDR3 bases: TGTGCCAGCAGTTTATGGGGGCTCGGGGGACAGGGGAAAAGCTCCTACGAGCAGTACTTC. Translation: CASSLWGLGGQGKSSYEQYF. J is TRBJ2-7 and V is TRBV28; 10 bases line up with TRBD1. From germline, CDR1 is MDHEN and CDR2 SYDVKM. This CDR3 comprises 20 residues. V lost 0 bases to trimming and J lost 0 bases; unmatched junction nucleotides: 14.

This clonotype appeared many times. The chain carries TRBV9 and TRBJ1-3; D is possibly TRBD1 (6 bases). Germline lookup yields CDR1 SGDLS and CDR2 YYNGEE. This CDR3 is 15 amino acids long. V was cut by 1 base and J by 4 bases, with 12 bases left in between. CDR3 loop: CASSVQQGTGNTIYF. The DNA of the CDR3 is TGTGCCAGCAGCGTACAACAGGGTACAGGAAACACCATATATTTT.

This clonotype occurred many times. The CDR3 loop reads CASSYPGRQETQYF. The CDR3 DNA reads TGTGCCAGCAGTTACCCGGGCCGCCAAGAGACCCAGTACTTC. V usage is TRBV6-5 and J usage is TRBJ2-5; D gene ambiguous. Germline CDR1 is MNHEY and CDR2 is SVGAGI. With 2 bases removed from V and 1 base from J, the gap between germline ends came to 8 bases. The CDR3 sequence is 14 residues long.

This clonotype was observed at least ten times. V gene TRBV7-2 combines with J gene TRBJ1-5; 7 nucleotides line up with TRBD1. CDR3 length: 15 amino acids. V shed 2 bases, J shed 4 bases, and the junction held 5 bases outside the gene matches. Germline CDR1 SGHTA, CDR2 FQGNSA. The CDR3 protein is CASSLLGQPNQPQHF. In DNA form, the CDR3 reads TGTGCCAGCAGCTTATTGGGACAGCCAAATCAGCCCCAGCATTTT.

This clonotype has a count of ten or more. The chain uses TRBV19 and TRBJ1-1; D is possibly TRBD1 (6 bases). Between the trimmed V and J ends, which lost 9 bases and 4 bases, there was a span of 15 bases. This CDR3 spans 13 amino acids. Germline loops: CDR1 LNHDA, CDR2 SQIVND (reference sequence). The CDR3 spells CASRRGGVTEAFF. The CDR3 region has the DNA TGTGCCAGCCGCAGAGGGGGGGTCACTGAAGCTTTCTTT.

This clonotype was detected only a few times. A much larger clonotype is one base distant, so this may be a read error. This chain uses TRBV29-1 with TRBJ1-5; tentative D call: TRBD1 (5 bases). V lost 4 bases to trimming and J lost 6 bases, with 16 bases between them. CDR3 length: 14 residues. CDR1 is SQVTM, CDR2 ANQGSEA, per germline. In DNA, the CDR3 is TGCAGCGTTGGGTGGGGGTATAGTAGTCAGCCCCAGCATTTT. Amino acid sequence: CSVGWGYSSQPQHF. Combining the CDR3 with reference TRBV29-1 and TRBJ1-5 gives the whole variable domain SAVISQKPSRDICQRGTSLTIQCQVDSQVTMMFWYRQQPGQSLTLIATANQGSEATYESGFVIDKFPISRPNLTFSTLTVSNMSPEDSSIYLCSVGWGYSSQPQHFGDGTRLSIL.